This TCR beta chain derives from a study of blood T cell repertoires in COVID-19. Participants' own reports of clinical history determined their cohort assignment. Two negative PCRs, clearance, or symptom resolution characterized the recovered Cohort 3 donors. V gave up 7 bases and J gave up 0 bases; unmatched junction bases: 8. This CDR3 is built from 16 residues. From germline, CDR1 is ENHRY and CDR2 SYGVKD. In the study's own analysis: For nucleated cells, counts were estimated from reference gene primer amplification. This table comes from immunoSEQ multiplex PCR, and its TCRdb copy is limited to in-frame clones, with some not included. V and J calls and clone size are given by that table; D and trimming were obtained from the DNA. The repertoire has about 130,000 clones, roughly 83% of them found once; the top ten carry about 9.2%.

V and J are TRBV10-3 and TRBJ2-5; TRBD1 aligns across 10 bases. This TCR was recovered from a man aged 45-60 years who had recovered from COVID-19. Sequencing used PBMCs or T cells enriched from blood (not recorded which). CDR3 amino acids: CAITMGTGDNQETQYF. CDR3 nucleotide sequence: TGTGCCATCACTATGGGGACAGGGGATAACCAAGAGACCCAGTACTTC.